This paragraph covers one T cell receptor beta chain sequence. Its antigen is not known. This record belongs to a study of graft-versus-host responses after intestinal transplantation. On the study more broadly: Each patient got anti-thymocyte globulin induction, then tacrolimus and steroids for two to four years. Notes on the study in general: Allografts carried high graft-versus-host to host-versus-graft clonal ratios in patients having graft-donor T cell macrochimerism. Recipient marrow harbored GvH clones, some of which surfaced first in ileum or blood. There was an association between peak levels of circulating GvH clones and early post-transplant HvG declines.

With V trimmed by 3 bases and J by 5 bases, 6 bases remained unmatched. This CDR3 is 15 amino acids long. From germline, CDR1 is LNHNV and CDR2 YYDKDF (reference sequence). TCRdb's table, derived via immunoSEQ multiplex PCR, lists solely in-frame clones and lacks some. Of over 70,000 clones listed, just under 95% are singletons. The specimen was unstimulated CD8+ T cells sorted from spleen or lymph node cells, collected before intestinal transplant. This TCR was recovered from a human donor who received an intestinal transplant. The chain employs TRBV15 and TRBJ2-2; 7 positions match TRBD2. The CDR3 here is CATSRWWGGTGELFF. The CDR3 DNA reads TGTGCCACCAGCAGGTGGTGGGGAGGGACCGGGGAGCTGTTTTTT. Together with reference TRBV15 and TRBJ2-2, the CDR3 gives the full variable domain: DAMVIQNPRYQVTQFGKPVTLSCSQTLNHNVMYWYQQKSSQAPKLLFHYYDKDFNNEADTPDNFQSRRPNTSFCFLDIRSPGLGDTAMYLCATSRWWGGTGELFFGEGSRLTVL.